Below are 3 T cell receptor beta chains sequenced from a single sample in a study of cytotoxic CD8 clonotypes in ibrutinib-treated CLL. This table comes from immunoSEQ multiplex PCR, and its TCRdb copy is limited to in-frame clones, with some not included. The sample contains 150,000 or so clones, around nine tenths of which appear only once. The input for sequencing was PBMCs, taken at disease progression, from a patient treated with ibrutinib. Every receptor here comes from a human donor with chronic lymphocytic leukemia.

The chain carries TRBV5-4 and TRBJ2-7; tentatively, D is TRBD2 (6 bases). This CDR3 is 14 amino acids long. Trimming removed 2 bases at V and 4 bases at J, with 13 bases between. In germline, CDR1 is SGHNT, CDR2 YYREEE (reference sequence). For the CDR3, the DNA is TGTGCCAGCAGCTTCAGCGGCAGCGGGTACGAGCAGTACTTC. Protein sequence: CASSFSGSGYEQYF.

The V and J genes are TRBV4-2 and TRBJ2-1, with 10 nucleotides matching TRBD2. The V gene end was trimmed by 1 base and the J gene end by 4 bases; junction bases not matched to a gene: 10. CDR1 is LGHNA and CDR2 is YNFKEQ in the germline V gene. This CDR3 spans 18 amino acids. CDR3 sequence (DNA): TGTGCCAGCAGCCAAGGGGATAGCGGGGGGAGACCTTACAATGAGCAGTTCTTC. It is translated as CASSQGDSGGRPYNEQFF.

The J gene is TRBJ2-1, the V gene TRBV28, with D maybe TRBD2 (6 bases). CDR3 length: 16 amino acids. The germline V and J ends were trimmed by 4 bases and 5 bases, with 18 bases remaining between them. Looked up from germline, CDR1 is MDHEN and CDR2 is SYDVKM. Here the CDR3 DNA reads TGTGCCAGCAGTTATGCGGGGAGTTGGGTGGACAATGAGCAGTTCTTC. Protein product: CASSYAGSWVDNEQFF.